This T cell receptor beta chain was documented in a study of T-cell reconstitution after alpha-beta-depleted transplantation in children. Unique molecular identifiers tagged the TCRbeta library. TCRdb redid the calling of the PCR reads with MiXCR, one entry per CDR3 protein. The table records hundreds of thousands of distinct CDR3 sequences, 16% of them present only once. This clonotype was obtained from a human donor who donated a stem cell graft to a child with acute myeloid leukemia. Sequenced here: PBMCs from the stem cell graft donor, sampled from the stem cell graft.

CDR3: CASGWDGYNEQFF. CDR3 DNA sequence: TGTGCTAGTGGTTGGGACGGGTACAATGAGCAGTTCTTC. The chain links TRBV12-5 to TRBJ2-1; D may be TRBD1 or TRBD2 (5 bases each). Germline V gene data show CDR1 as LGHNT and CDR2 as FRNRAP. CDR3 length equals 13 residues. Trimming stripped 4 bases from V and 4 bases from J, with 8 bases between.